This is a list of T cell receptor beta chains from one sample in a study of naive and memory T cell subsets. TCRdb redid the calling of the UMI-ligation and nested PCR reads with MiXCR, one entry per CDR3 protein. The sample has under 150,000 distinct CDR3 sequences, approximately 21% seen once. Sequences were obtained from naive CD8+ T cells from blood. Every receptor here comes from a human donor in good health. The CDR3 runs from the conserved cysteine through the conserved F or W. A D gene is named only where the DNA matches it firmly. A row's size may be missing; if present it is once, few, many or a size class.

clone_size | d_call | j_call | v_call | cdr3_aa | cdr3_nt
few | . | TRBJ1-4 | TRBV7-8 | CASSSTVFGGEKLFF | TGTGCCAGCAGCTCGACGGTTTTTGGGGGTGAAAAACTGTTTTTT
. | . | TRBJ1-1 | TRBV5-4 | CASSLDRTLNTEAFF | TGTGCCAGCAGCCTAGACCGAACCCTGAACACTGAAGCTTTCTTT
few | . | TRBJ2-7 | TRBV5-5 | CASSPYGQQYEQYF | TGTGCCAGCAGCCCGTACGGGCAGCAGTACGAGCAGTACTTC
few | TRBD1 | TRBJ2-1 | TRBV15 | CATRHRGHNEQFF | TGTGCCACGCGTCACAGGGGCCACAATGAGCAGTTCTTC
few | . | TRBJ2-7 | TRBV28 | CASSQLDSYEQYF | TGTGCCAGCAGCCAACTCGACAGCTACGAGCAGTACTTC
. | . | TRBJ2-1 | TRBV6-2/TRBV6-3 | CASSYSGRSEWDEQFF | TGTGCCAGCAGTTACAGCGGACGATCAGAGTGGGATGAGCAGTTCTTC
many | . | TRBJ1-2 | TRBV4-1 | CASSQERAAGYTF | TGCGCCAGCAGCCAAGAAAGGGCGGCTGGCTACACCTTC
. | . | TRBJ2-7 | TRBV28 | CASMVGLSSYEQYF | TGTGCCAGCATGGTCGGTCTAAGCTCCTACGAGCAGTACTTC
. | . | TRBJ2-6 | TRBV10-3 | CAIRPSDSGANVLTF | TGTGCCATCAGACCCTCGGACTCTGGGGCCAACGTCCTGACTTTC
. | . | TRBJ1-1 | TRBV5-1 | CASSAGRWTEAFF | TGCGCCAGCAGCGCTGGCAGGTGGACTGAAGCTTTCTTT
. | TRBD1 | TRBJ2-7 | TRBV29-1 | CSVGDRESYEQYF | TGCAGCGTGGGAGACAGGGAATCCTACGAGCAGTACTTC
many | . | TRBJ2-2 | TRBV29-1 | CSVLKDGELFF | TGCAGCGTCCTGAAGGACGGGGAGCTGTTTTTT
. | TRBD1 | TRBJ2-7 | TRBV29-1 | CSVRGDREIGIYEQYF | TGCAGCGTGAGGGGAGACAGGGAAATTGGGATCTACGAGCAGTACTTC
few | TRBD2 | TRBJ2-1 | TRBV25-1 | CASSALAGVTYNEQFF | TGTGCCAGCAGTGCCCTAGCGGGAGTTACCTACAATGAGCAGTTCTTC
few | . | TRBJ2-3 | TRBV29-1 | CSVEGGGLTDTQYF | TGCAGCGTTGAAGGGGGAGGACTCACAGATACGCAGTATTTT
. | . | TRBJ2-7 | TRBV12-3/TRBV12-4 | CASSYFLGGSYEQYF | TGTGCCAGCAGTTACTTCCTCGGGGGATCCTACGAGCAGTACTTC
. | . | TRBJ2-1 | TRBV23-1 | CASSQGTPTSTDEQFF | TGCGCCAGCAGTCAGGGGACACCCACGAGTACGGATGAGCAGTTCTTC
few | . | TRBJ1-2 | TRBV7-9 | CASSQETFYGYTF | TGTGCCAGCAGCCAGGAGACGTTCTATGGCTACACCTTC
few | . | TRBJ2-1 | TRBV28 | CASRSEGNEQFF | TGTGCCAGCAGAAGCGAGGGCAATGAGCAGTTCTTC
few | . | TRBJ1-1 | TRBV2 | CASSGGYSVNTEAFF | TGTGCCAGCAGTGGAGGGTACTCGGTGAACACTGAAGCTTTCTTT
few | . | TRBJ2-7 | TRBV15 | CATSEGEQGMNEQYF | TGTGCCACCAGCGAAGGAGAACAGGGCATGAACGAGCAGTACTTC
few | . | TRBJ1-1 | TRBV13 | CASSSQGTEAFF | TGTGCCAGCAGCTCGCAGGGCACTGAAGCTTTCTTT
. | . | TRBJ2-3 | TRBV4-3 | CASSQDIGTDTQYF | TGCGCCAGCAGCCAAGATATTGGCACAGATACGCAGTATTTT
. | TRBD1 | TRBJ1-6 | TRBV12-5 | CASGLVLTGDNNSPLHF | TGTGCTAGTGGTTTGGTACTAACAGGGGATAATAATTCACCCCTCCACTTT
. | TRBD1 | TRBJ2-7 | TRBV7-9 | CASSQSAGQGYEQYF | TGTGCCAGCAGCCAATCTGCGGGACAGGGCTACGAGCAGTACTTC
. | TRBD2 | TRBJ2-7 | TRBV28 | CASRLAGGVYEQYF | TGTGCCAGCAGACTAGCGGGAGGGGTCTACGAGCAGTACTTC
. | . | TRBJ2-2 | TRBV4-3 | CASSREEGIANTGELFF | TGCGCCAGCAGCCGAGAAGAGGGCATCGCGAACACCGGGGAGCTGTTTTTT
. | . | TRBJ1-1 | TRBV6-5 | CASSYASGTEAFF | TGTGCCAGCAGTTACGCGTCAGGGACTGAAGCTTTCTTT
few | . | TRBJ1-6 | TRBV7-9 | CASSPQQGGNSPLHF | TGTGCCAGCAGCCCACAGCAGGGAGGAAATTCACCCCTCCACTTT
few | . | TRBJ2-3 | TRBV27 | CASSSSDSTDTQYF | TGTGCCAGCAGTTCGTCGGACAGCACAGATACGCAGTATTTT
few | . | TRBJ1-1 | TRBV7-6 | CASSKQDYTEAFF | TGTGCCAGCAGCAAACAGGATTACACTGAAGCTTTCTTT
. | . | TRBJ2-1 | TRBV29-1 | CSVGTTSYNEQFF | TGCAGCGTTGGGACTACCTCCTACAATGAGCAGTTCTTC
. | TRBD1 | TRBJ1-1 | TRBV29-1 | CSAEGGYTEAFF | TGCAGCGCTGAAGGGGGCTACACTGAAGCTTTCTTT
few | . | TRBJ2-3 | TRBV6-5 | CASSYSPPSGRGRTTDTQYF | TGTGCCAGCAGTTACTCCCCACCCTCTGGCAGGGGTAGAACCACAGATACGCAGTATTTT
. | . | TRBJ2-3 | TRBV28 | CASDGGQSTDTQYF | TGTGCCAGCGACGGGGGGCAGAGCACAGATACGCAGTATTTT
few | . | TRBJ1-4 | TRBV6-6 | CASDSGATNEKLFF | TGTGCCAGCGACTCAGGTGCAACTAATGAAAAACTGTTTTTT
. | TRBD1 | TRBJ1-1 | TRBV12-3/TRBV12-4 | CAISTGADTEAFF | TGTGCCATTTCCACAGGGGCTGACACTGAAGCTTTCTTT
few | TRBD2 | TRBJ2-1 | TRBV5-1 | CASSFGTRNEQFF | TGCGCCAGCAGCTTCGGGACTAGAAATGAGCAGTTCTTC
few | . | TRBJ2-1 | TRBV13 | CASSLGGYSSYNEQFF | TGTGCCAGCAGCTTAGGCGGGTATAGCTCCTACAATGAGCAGTTCTTC
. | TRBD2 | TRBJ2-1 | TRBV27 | CASTESGSGYNEQFF | TGTGCCAGCACCGAAAGCGGGAGTGGGTACAATGAGCAGTTCTTC
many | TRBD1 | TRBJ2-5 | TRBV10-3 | CAIRDGTGVQETQYF | TGTGCCATCAGGGACGGGACAGGGGTTCAAGAGACCCAGTACTTC
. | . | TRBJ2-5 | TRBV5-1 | CASSLEGGAGETQYF | TGCGCCAGCAGCTTGGAAGGGGGCGCGGGGGAGACCCAGTACTTC
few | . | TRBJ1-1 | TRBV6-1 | CASRAGNTEAFF | TGTGCCAGCAGAGCCGGGAACACTGAAGCTTTCTTT
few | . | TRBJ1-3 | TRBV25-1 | CASSEFGGSGNTIYF | TGTGCCAGCAGTGAATTTGGCGGCTCTGGAAACACCATATATTTT
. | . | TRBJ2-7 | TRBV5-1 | CASSPTWSSYEQYF | TGCGCCAGCAGCCCGACTTGGAGCTCCTACGAGCAGTACTTC
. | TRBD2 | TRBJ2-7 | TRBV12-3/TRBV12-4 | CASSARLAVGSYEQYF | TGTGCCAGCAGTGCCCGGCTAGCGGTCGGCTCCTACGAGCAGTACTTC
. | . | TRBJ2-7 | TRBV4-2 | CASSPEGNFIYEQYF | TGTGCCAGCAGCCCGGAGGGGAACTTTATCTACGAGCAGTACTTC
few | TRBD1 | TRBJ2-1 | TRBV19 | CASSILGTGAGNEQFF | TGTGCCAGTAGTATCCTGGGGACAGGGGCTGGGAATGAGCAGTTCTTC
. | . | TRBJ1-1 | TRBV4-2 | CASSGPTWGTEAFF | TGTGCCAGCAGCGGACCGACATGGGGCACTGAAGCTTTCTTT
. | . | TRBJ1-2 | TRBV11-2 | CASSDGGGLPGTF | TGTGCCAGCAGCGACGGTGGAGGACTCCCGGGGACCTTC
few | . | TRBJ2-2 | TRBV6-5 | CASSSQDSYTGELFF | TGTGCCAGCAGTTCCCAGGACAGTTACACCGGGGAGCTGTTTTTT
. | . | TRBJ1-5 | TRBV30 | CAWRNGRNSNQPQHF | TGTGCCTGGAGGAATGGCAGAAATAGCAATCAGCCCCAGCATTTT
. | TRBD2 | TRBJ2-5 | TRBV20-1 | CSARAFGLAGEETQYF | TGCAGTGCTAGAGCCTTCGGACTAGCGGGAGAAGAGACCCAGTACTTC
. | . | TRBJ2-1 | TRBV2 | CASQRVYNEQFF | TGTGCCAGCCAGCGGGTCTACAATGAGCAGTTCTTC
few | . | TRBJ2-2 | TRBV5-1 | CASSLLGVVATGELFF | TGCGCCAGCAGCTTGCTCGGGGTCGTGGCCACCGGGGAGCTGTTTTTT